This passage covers 26 T cell receptor beta chains from one sample sequenced in a study of cytomegalovirus exposure and HLA in healthy donors. PCR was performed using 60 Vbeta and 13 Jbeta primers. Sequenced by immunoSEQ multiplex PCR; TCRdb stores in-frame clones only, minus some. The sample carries 140,000 to 150,000 clones, around 78% recorded once. The sequenced sample was PBMCs. These receptors came from a woman between 18 and 29 years old in good health and CMV-seropositive.

The chain combines TRBV6-5 with TRBJ1-2, with D possibly being TRBD1 (5 bases). The germline V gene has CDR1 MNHEY and CDR2 SVGAGI. V was shortened by 0 bases and J by 1 base, with 9 bases between the two germline ends. This CDR3 comprises 15 residues. The CDR3: CASSYSTVNNYGYTF. The CDR3 DNA sequence: TGTGCCAGCAGTTACTCGACAGTAAATAACTATGGCTACACCTTC.

In this sample, this clone turned up once. V gene TRBV19 combines with J gene TRBJ1-4; TRBD1 might be the D (5 bases). From germline, CDR1 is LNHDA and CDR2 SQIVND (reference sequence). The CDR3 consists of 13 residues. Trimming removed 11 bases from V and 8 bases from J, with 18 bases in between. CDR3 bases: TGTGCCTCAAAAACCCCGCCAGGGGAAAAACTGTTTTTT. Amino acids: CASKTPPGEKLFF.

This chain uses TRBV10-2 with TRBJ1-5, with D possibly TRBD1 on 6 matching bases. V lost 2 bases and J lost 4, with 9 bases in between. Germline V lookup: CDR1 WSHSY, CDR2 SAAADI. CDR3 size: 14 residues. CDR3 region: CASSETGSNQPQHF. The CDR3 DNA reads as TGCGCCAGCAGTGAGACAGGGTCTAATCAGCCCCAGCATTTT.

This chain connects TRBV5-1 to TRBJ2-7; D not resolved. Trimming cost V 7 bases and J 4 bases, with 15 bases left between them. The CDR3 spans 13 residues. Germline loops: CDR1 SGHRS, CDR2 YFSETQ. CDR3 sequence reads: CASGQNPLYEQYF. DNA of the CDR3: TGCGCCAGCGGGCAGAATCCTCTGTACGAGCAGTACTTC.

The genes are TRBV6-5 and TRBJ2-7; D not resolved. V lost 11 bases and J lost 0, with 8 bases in between. The length of the CDR3 is 11 residues. Germline assignment: CDR1 MNHEY and CDR2 SVGAGI. The CDR3 sequence: CASHGSYEQYF. The DNA for the CDR3 is TGTGCCTCCCACGGCTCCTACGAGCAGTACTTC.

V and J are TRBV7-2 and TRBJ1-2; 9 bases are shared with TRBD1. Germline V gives CDR1 SGHTA, CDR2 FQGNSA. The CDR3 consists of 16 residues. Losses at the gene ends were 1 base for V and 4 bases for J; bases not matched to a gene: 7. The CDR3 DNA reads TGTGCCAGCAGCTTAGTTTCACAGGGGGCGGGCTATGGCTACACCTTC. It codes for CASSLVSQGAGYGYTF.

The chain combines TRBV7-9 with TRBJ1-4; 7 bases are shared with TRBD1. This CDR3 contains 14 residues. CDR1 and CDR2 (germline): SEHNR, FQNEAQ (reference sequence). Trimming cost V 7 bases and J 4 bases; bases outside gene matches: 6. CDR3 in DNA: TGTGCCAGCACCAAGACAGGGATTAATGAAAAACTGTTTTTT. Translating gives CASTKTGINEKLFF.

This clone came up once. The gene calls are TRBV5-1 and TRBJ2-5, with TRBD1 matching 8 bases. Germline V gives CDR1 SGHRS, CDR2 YFSETQ. This CDR3 contains 15 residues. The V segment lost 3 bases and the J segment 2 bases; nucleotides outside the gene matches: 6. The CDR3 region is CASSSSTGDQETQYF. CDR3 bases: TGCGCCAGCAGCTCCTCGACAGGGGATCAAGAGACCCAGTACTTC.

The CDR3 loop is CASSITGLSYEQYF. The CDR3 DNA follows: TGTGCCAGCAGCATTACAGGATTATCCTACGAGCAGTACTTC. The chain is built from TRBV7-2 and TRBJ2-7; D possibly corresponds to TRBD1 (5 bases). Trimming left V 5 bases short and J 1 base short, with 12 bases between. The CDR3 has 14 amino acids. CDR1 is SGHTA, CDR2 FQGNSA, per germline. Together with reference TRBV7-2 and TRBJ2-7, the CDR3 gives the full variable domain: GAGVSQSPSNKVTEKGKDVELRCDPISGHTALYWYRQSLGQGLEFLIYFQGNSAPDKSGLPSDRFSAERTGGSVSTLTIQRTQQEDSAVYLCASSITGLSYEQYFGPGTRLTVT.

This clone was counted a few times. This rearrangement joins TRBV7-2 to TRBJ1-3, with TRBD1 matching over 9 bases. The V and J ends lost 4 bases and 4 bases, in that order; junction bases with no gene match: 8. CDR1 and CDR2 (germline): SGHTA, FQGNSA. CDR3 size: 16 residues. CDR3 nucleotides: TGTGCCAGCAGCTCCCGTACGGGGACAGGGGGAAACACCATATATTTT. It translates to CASSSRTGTGGNTIYF. The entire variable domain, with the rest obtained from reference TRBV7-2 and TRBJ1-3, is as follows: GAGVSQSPSNKVTEKGKDVELRCDPISGHTALYWYRQSLGQGLEFLIYFQGNSAPDKSGLPSDRFSAERTGGSVSTLTIQRTQQEDSAVYLCASSSRTGTGGNTIYFGEGSWLTVV.

The rearrangement uses TRBV5-1 and TRBJ2-1, with D perhaps TRBD2 (6 bases). Trimming stripped 3 bases from V and 5 bases from J, with 15 bases between. From germline, CDR1 is SGHRS and CDR2 YFSETQ. This CDR3 is built from 15 residues. The CDR3 DNA sequence: TGCGCCAGCAGCTCCTGGAGCAGGGAGGACAATGAGCAGTTCTTC. Translation gives CASSSWSREDNEQFF.

This clone has more than one count but fewer than ten. The chain employs TRBV10-3 and TRBJ1-6, with 7 nucleotides matching TRBD1. The V gene's germline CDR1 is ENHRY and CDR2 SYGVKD. The V segment lost 7 bases and the J segment 0 bases; nucleotides outside the gene matches: 6. The CDR3 totals 16 residues. For the CDR3, the DNA is TGTGCCATCAAGTCAGGGGGTAGCTCCTATAATTCACCCCTCCACTTT. Protein product: CAIKSGGSSYNSPLHF.

The chain joins TRBV4-1 to TRBJ1-6; D ambiguous. CDR1 is MGHRA, CDR2 YSYEKL, per germline. There are 16 residues in the CDR3. Trimming shortened V by 6 bases and J by 4 bases, and 16 bases separated the two germline ends. CDR3 protein: CASSLGGSAYNSPLHF. In DNA form, the CDR3 reads TGCGCCAGCAGTTTAGGAGGGAGTGCTTATAATTCACCCCTCCACTTT.

The chain uses TRBV19 and TRBJ1-5; D is undetermined. Germline V gives CDR1 LNHDA, CDR2 SQIVND (reference sequence). The CDR3 spans 15 residues. V lost 2 bases, J lost 2 bases, and 10 bases lay in between. The CDR3 loop reads CASSIPLRRNQPQHF. The CDR3 region has the DNA TGTGCCAGTAGTATACCGCTGCGGCGCAATCAGCCCCAGCATTTT.

The rearrangement uses TRBV19 and TRBJ2-1; 8 bases match TRBD1. Trimming took 4 bases from V and 1 from J; bases not matched to a gene: 18. Germline V gene lookup returns CDR1 LNHDA and CDR2 SQIVND (reference sequence). The CDR3 runs to 20 residues. CDR3 in DNA: TGTGCCAGTAGTACCCAGGGGGCAGGGATCCGTCGCCTTTCCTACAATGAGCAGTTCTTC. It specifies CASSTQGAGIRRLSYNEQFF.

The CDR3: CASSPDRGRTNTEAFF. CDR3 nucleotides: TGTGCCAGCAGTCCAGACAGGGGGCGGACGAACACTGAAGCTTTCTTT. The V gene is TRBV2, the J gene TRBJ1-1; the match to TRBD1 covers 10 bases. The CDR3 covers 16 residues. J gave up 1 base and V 5 bases, and 7 bases lay outside the gene matches. From germline, CDR1 is SNHLY and CDR2 FYNNEI. The entire variable domain, with the rest obtained from reference TRBV2 and TRBJ1-1, is as follows: EPEVTQTPSHQVTQMGQEVILRCVPISNHLYFYWYRQILGQKVEFLVSFYNNEISEKSEIFDDQFSVERPDGSNFTLKIRSTKLEDSAMYFCASSPDRGRTNTEAFFGQGTRLTVV.

The chain has TRBV20-1 and TRBJ2-1, with D possibly TRBD1 on 5 matching bases. CDR3 length equals 11 residues. In germline, CDR1 is DFQATT, CDR2 SNEGSKA (reference sequence). The V and J ends lost 5 bases and 10 bases respectively, with 12 bases between them. In DNA form, the CDR3 reads TGCAGTGCTTATGACAGACGAGAGCAGTTCTTC. This gives the protein CSAYDRREQFF.

This chain's CDR3 is CASSQTGAPETQYF. The CDR3 DNA follows: TGTGCCAGCAGCCAAACAGGGGCCCCCGAGACCCAGTACTTC. V gene TRBV7-8 combines with J gene TRBJ2-5; TRBD1 aligns across 7 bases. Trimming at V came to 5 bases and at J to 5 bases, leaving 8 bases not matched to a gene. The CDR3 is 14 amino acids. In germline, CDR1 is SGHVS, CDR2 FQNEAQ.

The V call is TRBV6-5, the J call TRBJ2-1; TRBD2 agrees at 9 bases. This CDR3 comprises 14 residues. In germline, CDR1 is MNHEY, CDR2 SVGAGI. V dropped 9 bases and J dropped 5; count of bases not matched to a gene: 8. The CDR3 sequence is CASKPGLAHNEQFF. CDR3 nucleotides: TGTGCCAGTAAACCGGGACTAGCCCACAATGAGCAGTTCTTC.

The genes are TRBV5-1 and TRBJ1-2; 8 positions agree with TRBD1. After removal of 5 bases from V and 7 bases from J, the junction contained 16 bases not matched to a gene. Germline V CDR1 and CDR2: SGHRS, YFSETQ. This CDR3 has 16 residues. The CDR3 region is CASSWVTGARDGGYTF. The DNA for the CDR3 is TGCGCCAGCAGTTGGGTGACAGGGGCCCGCGACGGTGGCTACACCTTC.

The chain couples TRBV6-1 to TRBJ2-7; TRBD2 is a possible D gene (6 bases). The V end lost 5 bases, the J end lost 2 bases, and 10 bases lay between the germline ends. The V gene's germline CDR1 is MNHNS and CDR2 SASEGT. The CDR3 has 13 residues. The CDR3 DNA follows: TGTGCCAGCAGTAGGACTACCACCTACGAGCAGTACTTC. It encodes CASSRTTTYEQYF.

For the CDR3, the DNA is TGTGCCTACCGGGGGGTTGGAACAGATACGCAGTATTTT. This sequence encodes CAYRGVGTDTQYF. The chain couples TRBV2 to TRBJ2-3, with 7 bases lining up with TRBD2. V gave up 11 bases and J gave up 3 bases; unmatched junction bases: 8. This CDR3 comprises 13 residues. From germline, CDR1 is SNHLY and CDR2 FYNNEI.

The chain joins TRBV9 to TRBJ2-3; D is perhaps TRBD1 (6 bases). V was clipped by 5 bases and J by 3 bases, with 16 bases between them. This CDR3 is 15 amino acids long. Germline assignment: CDR1 SGDLS and CDR2 YYNGEE. CDR3 in DNA: TGTGCCAGCAGTGAGGACAGCGTCGGGACAGATACGCAGTATTTT. It yields the protein CASSEDSVGTDTQYF.

The V gene is TRBV5-1, the J gene TRBJ2-3; TRBD2 matches at 15 bases. Trimming took 4 bases from V and 2 from J; bases not matched to a gene: 5. Germline assignment: CDR1 SGHRS and CDR2 YFSETQ. The CDR3 is 17 residues long. Here the CDR3 reads CASSLGTSGGNTDTQYF. CDR3 nucleotide sequence: TGCGCCAGCAGCCTCGGGACTAGCGGGGGGAACACAGATACGCAGTATTTT. The full variable domain, in which reference TRBV5-1 and TRBJ2-3 provide the parts outside the CDR3, is KAGVTQTPRYLIKTRGQQVTLSCSPISGHRSVSWYQQTPGQGLQFLFEYFSETQRNKGNFPGRFSGRQFSNSRSEMNVSTLELGDSALYLCASSLGTSGGNTDTQYFGPGTRLTVL.

The chain recombines TRBV28 with TRBJ1-1; D is perhaps TRBD1 (5 bases). V was shortened by 5 bases and J by 6 bases, with 19 bases between the two germline ends. Germline-derived CDR1 and CDR2 are MDHEN and SYDVKM. The CDR3 contains 15 residues. The CDR3 sequence is CASSSPLGGTAEAFF. The CDR3 DNA sequence: TGTGCCAGCAGTAGCCCCCTTGGGGGGACCGCTGAAGCTTTCTTT.

V is TRBV5-4 and J is TRBJ1-4; perhaps TRBD1 as D (6 bases). Germline V gene data show CDR1 as SGHNT and CDR2 as YYREEE (reference sequence). Trimming shortened V by 2 bases and J by 3 bases, and 11 bases separated the two germline ends. This CDR3 is built from 15 residues. The CDR3 coding sequence is TGTGCCAGCAGCTTCACAGGGCTTGCTAATGAAAAACTGTTTTTT. Its translation is CASSFTGLANEKLFF.